These 4 T cell receptor beta chains were all obtained from the same sample, sequenced in a study of blood T cell repertoires in COVID-19. Sequenced by immunoSEQ multiplex PCR; TCRdb stores in-frame clones only, minus some. The table records some 340,000 clones, about 86% of them present only once. The sample taken for sequencing was peripheral blood. The source is a man aged 25-45 years with active or convalescent COVID-19.

This chain joins TRBV6-6 and TRBJ1-1; a possible D gene is TRBD1 (5 bases). From germline, CDR1 is MNHNY and CDR2 SVGAGI (reference sequence). Trimming pared 7 bases from V and 1 base from J, leaving 10 bases between. CDR3 length equals 13 residues. CDR3 coding DNA: TGTGCCAGCATGGGGCGGAAGAACACTGAAGCTTTCTTT. Encoded protein: CASMGRKNTEAFF.

This rearrangement joins TRBV13 to TRBJ2-5; 8 bases agree with TRBD1. In germline, CDR1 is PRHDT, CDR2 FYEKMQ (reference sequence). The J segment lost 8 bases and the V segment lost 5 bases, leaving 7 bases of the junction unmatched. The CDR3 contains 13 residues. The CDR3 here is CASSQDRARTQYF. The CDR3 nucleotides are TGTGCCAGCAGCCAGGACAGGGCCCGTACCCAGTACTTC.

CDR3 in amino acids: CATSALGTGGSYEQYF. In DNA, the CDR3 is TGTGCCACCAGTGCCCTGGGGACAGGGGGCTCCTACGAGCAGTACTTC. The chain combines TRBV24-1 with TRBJ2-7; 11 positions agree with TRBD1. V was clipped by 5 bases and J by 0 bases; unmatched bases: 5. Germline CDR1 KGHDR, CDR2 SFDVKD. CDR3 size: 16 residues.

The V call is TRBV6-2 or TRBV6-3, the J call TRBJ2-3, with TRBD2 identical over 9 bases. Germline assignment: CDR1 MNHEY and CDR2 SVGEGT. The CDR3 has 16 residues. Trimming removed 2 bases from V and 7 bases from J; junction bases left unmatched: 10. For the CDR3, the DNA is TGTGCCAGCAGTTACGTAGCGGGGGCCGGTTCCTATACGCAGTATTTT. It is translated as CASSYVAGAGSYTQYF.